This T cell receptor (beta chain) was obtained from a study of long-term antiretroviral therapy in people with HIV. Worth noting for this clone: Its target is unknown.

Sequencing used immunoSEQ v3.0 at survey level. Per-sample targets for sequencing were about 35,000-55,000 T-cell genomes. Clones were sequenced by immunoSEQ multiplex PCR, and TCRdb holds only the in-frame ones, with some missing. This sample has over 30,000 clones, with less than 98% found just once. Study-wide results and limits: Relative to control repertoires, HIV repertoires exhibited narrower CDR3 length ranges. Specimens of blood were obtained during about 2003 to 2018, possibly under older ART regimens. All time points showed a repertoire dominated by clones expanded before ART.

The sequenced sample was unsorted PBMCs, obtained 6.9 years after starting antiretroviral therapy. The TCR comes from a young man with HIV.

The CDR3 DNA reads as TGTGCCAGCAGTCTAGACAATGAGCAGTTCTTC. It yields the protein CASSLDNEQFF. The chain carries TRBV28 and TRBJ2-1; D gene ambiguous. The CDR3 is 11 residues long. V was shortened by 5 bases and J by 5 bases, with 4 bases between the two germline ends. Germline CDR1 reads MDHEN; CDR2 reads SYDVKM.